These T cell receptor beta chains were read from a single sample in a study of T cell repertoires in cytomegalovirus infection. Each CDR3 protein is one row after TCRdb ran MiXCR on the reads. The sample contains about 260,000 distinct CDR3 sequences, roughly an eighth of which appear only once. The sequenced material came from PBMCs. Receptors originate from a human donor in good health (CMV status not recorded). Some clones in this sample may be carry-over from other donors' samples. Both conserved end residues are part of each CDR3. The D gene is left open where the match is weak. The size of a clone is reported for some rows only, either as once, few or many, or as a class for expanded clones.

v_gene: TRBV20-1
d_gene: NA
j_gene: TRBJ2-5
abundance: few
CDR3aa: CSGTAPGRQETQYF
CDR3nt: TGCAGTGGGACAGCCCCGGGTCGGCAAGAGACCCAGTACTTC

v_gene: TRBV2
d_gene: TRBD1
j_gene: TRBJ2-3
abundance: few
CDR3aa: CASSSTGGDTQYF
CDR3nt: TGTGCCAGCAGCTCGACAGGGGGGGATACGCAGTATTTT

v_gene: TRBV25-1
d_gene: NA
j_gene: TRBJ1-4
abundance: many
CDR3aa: CASRPGLRTNEKLFF
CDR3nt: TGTGCCAGCAGGCCCGGGCTACGAACTAATGAAAAACTGTTTTTT

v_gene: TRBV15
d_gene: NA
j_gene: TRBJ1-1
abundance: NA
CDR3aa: CATSRRTGVYSEAFF
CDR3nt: TGTGCCACCAGCAGGCGAACAGGTGTATACTCTGAAGCTTTCTTT

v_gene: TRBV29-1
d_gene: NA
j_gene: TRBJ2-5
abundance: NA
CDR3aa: CSVPSGWETQYF
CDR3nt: TGCAGCGTGCCCAGTGGGTGGGAGACCCAGTACTTC

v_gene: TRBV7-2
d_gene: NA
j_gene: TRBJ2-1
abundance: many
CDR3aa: CASRTSGVVGEQFF
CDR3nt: TGTGCCAGCAGAACATCGGGAGTCGTGGGGGAGCAGTTCTTC

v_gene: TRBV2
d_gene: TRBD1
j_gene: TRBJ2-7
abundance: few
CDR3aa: CASTRDRYYEQYF
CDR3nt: TGTGCCAGCACTAGGGACAGGTACTACGAGCAGTACTTC

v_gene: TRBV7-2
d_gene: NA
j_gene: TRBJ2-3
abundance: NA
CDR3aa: CASREGGSTDTQYF
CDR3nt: TGTGCCAGCAGAGAGGGGGGGAGCACAGATACGCAGTATTTT

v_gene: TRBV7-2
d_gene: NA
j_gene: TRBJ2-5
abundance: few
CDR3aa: CASSPPLGFQETQYF
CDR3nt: TGTGCCAGCAGCCCGCCGCTCGGATTCCAAGAGACCCAGTACTTC

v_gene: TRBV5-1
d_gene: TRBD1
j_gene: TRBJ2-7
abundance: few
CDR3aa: CASSLDGQGYEQYF
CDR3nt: TGCGCCAGCAGCTTGGACGGACAGGGTTACGAGCAGTACTTC

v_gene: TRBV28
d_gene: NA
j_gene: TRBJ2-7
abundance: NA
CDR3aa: CASSLFDGSTYEQYF
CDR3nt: TGTGCCAGCAGTTTATTTGACGGGAGCACCTACGAGCAGTACTTC

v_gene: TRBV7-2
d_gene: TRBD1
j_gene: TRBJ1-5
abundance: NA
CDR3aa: CASSYGQEQPQHF
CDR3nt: TGTGCCAGCAGCTATGGACAGGAGCAGCCCCAGCATTTT

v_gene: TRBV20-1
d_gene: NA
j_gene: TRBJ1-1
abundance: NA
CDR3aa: CSAFLPGRDTEAFF
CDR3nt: TGCAGTGCTTTCCTACCCGGCAGGGACACTGAAGCTTTCTTT

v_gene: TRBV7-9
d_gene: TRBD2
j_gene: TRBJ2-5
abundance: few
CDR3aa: CASSSWTSLQETQYF
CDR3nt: TGTGCCAGCAGCTCCTGGACTAGCCTCCAAGAGACCCAGTACTTC

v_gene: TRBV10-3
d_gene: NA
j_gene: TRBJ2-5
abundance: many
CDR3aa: CAISESRGRGGKETQYF
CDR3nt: TGTGCCATCAGTGAGTCAAGAGGGAGAGGCGGAAAGGAGACCCAGTACTTC

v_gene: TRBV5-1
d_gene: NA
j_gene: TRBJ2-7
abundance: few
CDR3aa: CASRREIYEQYF
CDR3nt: TGCGCCAGCAGAAGGGAAATCTACGAGCAGTACTTC

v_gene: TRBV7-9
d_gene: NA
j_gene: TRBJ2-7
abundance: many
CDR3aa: CASSLFPPGPRSYEQYF
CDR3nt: TGTGCCAGCAGCTTATTCCCCCCAGGACCGCGTTCCTACGAGCAGTACTTC

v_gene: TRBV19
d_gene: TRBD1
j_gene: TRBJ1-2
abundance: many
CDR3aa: CASSTILTGQHYGYTF
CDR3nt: TGTGCCAGTAGTACTATTTTAACGGGACAGCACTATGGCTACACCTTC

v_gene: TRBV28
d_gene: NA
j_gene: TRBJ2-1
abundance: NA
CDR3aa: CASRPGPSSYNEQFF
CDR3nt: TGTGCCAGCAGACCGGGACCAAGCTCCTACAATGAGCAGTTCTTC

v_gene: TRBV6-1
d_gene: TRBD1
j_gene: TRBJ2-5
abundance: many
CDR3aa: CASSWGQTFQETQYF
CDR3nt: TGTGCCAGCAGTTGGGGACAGACTTTCCAAGAGACCCAGTACTTC

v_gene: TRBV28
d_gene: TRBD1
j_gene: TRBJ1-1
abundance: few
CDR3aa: CASSSFLDRGAFF
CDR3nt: TGTGCCAGCAGTTCGTTCCTCGACAGGGGAGCTTTCTTT

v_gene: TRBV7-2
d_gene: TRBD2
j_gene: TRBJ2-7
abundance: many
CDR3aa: CASTSSGGAYEQYF
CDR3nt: TGTGCCAGCACCTCTAGCGGGGGGGCCTACGAGCAGTACTTC

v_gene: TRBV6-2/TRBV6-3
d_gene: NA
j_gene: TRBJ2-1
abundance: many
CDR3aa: CASSYDSRGLSYNEQFF
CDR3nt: TGTGCCAGCAGTTATGACAGCCGGGGGCTCTCCTACAATGAGCAGTTCTTC

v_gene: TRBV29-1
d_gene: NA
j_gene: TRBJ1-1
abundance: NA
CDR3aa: CSVGGLQRPTEAFF
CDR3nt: TGCAGCGTTGGAGGCTTACAGAGACCCACTGAAGCTTTCTTT

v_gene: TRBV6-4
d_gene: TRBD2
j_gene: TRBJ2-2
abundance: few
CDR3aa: CASSEGSGDTGELFF
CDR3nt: TGTGCCAGCAGTGAGGGTAGCGGGGACACCGGGGAGCTGTTTTTT

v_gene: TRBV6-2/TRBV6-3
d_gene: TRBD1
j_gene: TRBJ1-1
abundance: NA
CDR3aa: CASSYSRDRGNEAFF
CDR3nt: TGTGCCAGCAGTTACTCGAGGGACAGGGGGAATGAAGCTTTCTTT

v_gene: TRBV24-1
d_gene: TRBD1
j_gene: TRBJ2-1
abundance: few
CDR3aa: CATSAQGRDYNEQFF
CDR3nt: TGTGCCACCAGTGCACAGGGGCGAGACTACAATGAGCAGTTCTTC

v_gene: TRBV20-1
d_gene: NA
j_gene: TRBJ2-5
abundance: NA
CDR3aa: CSVGRQETQYF
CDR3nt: TGCAGTGTGGGTCGACAAGAGACCCAGTACTTC

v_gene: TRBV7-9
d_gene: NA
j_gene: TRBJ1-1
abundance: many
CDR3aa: CASSPQRQSNTEAFF
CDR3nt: TGTGCCAGCAGCCCTCAACGACAGTCGAACACTGAAGCTTTCTTT

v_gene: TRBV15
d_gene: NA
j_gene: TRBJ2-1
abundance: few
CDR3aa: CATSRPGRNSDNEQFF
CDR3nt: TGTGCCACCAGCAGACCGGGACGCAACTCCGACAATGAGCAGTTCTTC

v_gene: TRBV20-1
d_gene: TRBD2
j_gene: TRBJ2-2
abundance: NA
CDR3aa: CSASVTSGATGELFF
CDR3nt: TGCAGTGCTAGTGTGACTAGCGGGGCCACCGGGGAGCTGTTTTTT

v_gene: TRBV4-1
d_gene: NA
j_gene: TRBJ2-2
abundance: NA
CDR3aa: CASSQVGVIDTGELFF
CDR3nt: TGCGCCAGCAGCCAAGTGGGGGTTATCGACACCGGGGAGCTGTTTTTT

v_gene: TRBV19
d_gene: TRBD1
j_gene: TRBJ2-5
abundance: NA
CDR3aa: CASSTLTGGGETQYF
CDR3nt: TGTGCCAGTAGTACACTGACAGGGGGAGGAGAGACCCAGTACTTC

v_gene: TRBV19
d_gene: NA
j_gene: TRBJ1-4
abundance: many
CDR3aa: CASGSVGALNEKLFF
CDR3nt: TGTGCCAGTGGGTCCGTTGGGGCGTTAAATGAAAAACTGTTTTTT

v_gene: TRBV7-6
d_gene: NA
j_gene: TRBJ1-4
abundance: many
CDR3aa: CASSLGPARGGEKLFF
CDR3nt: TGTGCCAGCAGCTTGGGCCCTGCGAGGGGTGGAGAAAAACTGTTTTTT

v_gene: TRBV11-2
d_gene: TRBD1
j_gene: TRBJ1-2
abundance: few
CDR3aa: CASSLIAAGGFGGYTF
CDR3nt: TGTGCCAGCAGCCTCATCGCGGCAGGGGGGTTTGGTGGCTACACCTTC

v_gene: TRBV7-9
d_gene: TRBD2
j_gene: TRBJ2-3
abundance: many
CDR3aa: CASSPSAGGIDTQYF
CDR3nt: TGTGCCAGCAGCCCCTCGGCGGGAGGAATAGATACGCAGTATTTT

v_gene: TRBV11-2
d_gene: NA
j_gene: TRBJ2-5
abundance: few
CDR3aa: CASSPMEETQYF
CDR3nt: TGTGCCAGCAGCCCCATGGAAGAGACCCAGTACTTC

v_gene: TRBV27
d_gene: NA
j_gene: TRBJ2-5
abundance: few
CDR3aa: CASTPRGGGLQETQYF
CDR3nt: TGTGCCAGCACCCCCCGGGGAGGGGGTCTCCAAGAGACCCAGTACTTC

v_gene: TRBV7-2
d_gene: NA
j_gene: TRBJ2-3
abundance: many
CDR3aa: CASSVSLFGSAQADTQYF
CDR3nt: TGTGCCAGCAGCGTTTCCCTTTTCGGGAGCGCCCAGGCAGATACGCAGTATTTT

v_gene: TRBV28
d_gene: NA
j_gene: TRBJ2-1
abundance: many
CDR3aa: CASSPFGGNEQFF
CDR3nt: TGTGCCAGCAGTCCTTTCGGAGGCAATGAGCAGTTCTTC

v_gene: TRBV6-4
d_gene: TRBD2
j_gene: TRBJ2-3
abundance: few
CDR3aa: CASTAGGQLTDTQYF
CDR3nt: TGTGCCAGCACGGCGGGGGGGCAGCTCACAGATACGCAGTATTTT

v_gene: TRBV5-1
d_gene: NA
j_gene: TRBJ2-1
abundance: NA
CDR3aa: CASSLDSGSWFAEQFF
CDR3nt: TGCGCCAGCAGCCTAGATTCAGGGTCGTGGTTCGCTGAGCAGTTCTTC

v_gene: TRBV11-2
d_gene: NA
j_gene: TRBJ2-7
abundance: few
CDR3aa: CASSLSAADAYEQYF
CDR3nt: TGTGCCAGCAGCTTATCGGCGGCCGACGCCTACGAGCAGTACTTC

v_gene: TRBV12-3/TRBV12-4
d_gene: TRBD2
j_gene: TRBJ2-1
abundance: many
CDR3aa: CASRRTSGGAGYNEQFF
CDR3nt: TGTGCCAGCCGGCGGACTAGCGGGGGGGCCGGGTACAATGAGCAGTTCTTC

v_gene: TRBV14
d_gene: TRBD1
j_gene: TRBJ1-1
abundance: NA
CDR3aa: CASSPGTGNTEAFF
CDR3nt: TGTGCCAGCAGCCCTGGGACAGGGAACACTGAAGCTTTCTTT

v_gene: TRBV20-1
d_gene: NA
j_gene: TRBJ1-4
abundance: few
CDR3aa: CSVSGGATNEKLFF
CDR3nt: TGCAGTGTCAGTGGGGGGGCTACTAATGAAAAACTGTTTTTT

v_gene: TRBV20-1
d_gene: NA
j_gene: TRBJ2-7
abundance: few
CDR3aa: CSAGESGPTDEQYF
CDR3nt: TGCAGTGCTGGCGAGTCCGGCCCTACCGACGAGCAGTACTTC

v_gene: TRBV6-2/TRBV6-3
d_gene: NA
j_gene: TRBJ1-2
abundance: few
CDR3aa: CASRTGSPTFNYGYTF
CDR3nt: TGTGCCAGCAGAACCGGGTCCCCAACCTTTAACTATGGCTACACCTTC

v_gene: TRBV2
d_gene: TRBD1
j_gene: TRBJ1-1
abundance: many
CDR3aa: CASSNDRGTEAFF
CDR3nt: TGTGCCAGCAGCAACGACAGGGGGACTGAAGCTTTCTTT

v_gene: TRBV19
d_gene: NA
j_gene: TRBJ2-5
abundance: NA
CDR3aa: CASSVKGSVYLEETQYF
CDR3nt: TGTGCCAGTAGTGTAAAAGGGTCCGTTTACCTCGAAGAGACCCAGTACTTC

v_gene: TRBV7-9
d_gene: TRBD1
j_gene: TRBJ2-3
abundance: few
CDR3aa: CASSDNRGSTDTQYF
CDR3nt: TGTGCCAGCAGCGATAACAGGGGGAGCACAGATACGCAGTATTTT

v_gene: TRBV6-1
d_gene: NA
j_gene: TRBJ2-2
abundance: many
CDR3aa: CASSYIRGIGELFF
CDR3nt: TGTGCCAGCAGTTATATTCGGGGGATAGGGGAGCTGTTTTTT

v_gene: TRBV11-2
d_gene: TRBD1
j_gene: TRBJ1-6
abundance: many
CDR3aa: CASSLETGGDGSPLHF
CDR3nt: TGTGCCAGCAGCCTCGAAACAGGGGGCGATGGTTCACCCCTCCACTTT

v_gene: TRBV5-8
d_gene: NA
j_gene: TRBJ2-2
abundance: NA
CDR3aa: CASSFMVAYTGELFF
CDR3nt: TGTGCCAGCAGCTTCATGGTAGCGTACACCGGGGAGCTGTTTTTT

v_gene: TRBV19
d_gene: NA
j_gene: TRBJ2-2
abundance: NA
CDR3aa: CASSIFGLTGELFF
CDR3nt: TGTGCCAGTAGTATATTCGGCCTAACCGGGGAGCTGTTTTTT

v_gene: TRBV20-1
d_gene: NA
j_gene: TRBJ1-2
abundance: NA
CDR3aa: CRTTGSNYGYTF
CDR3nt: TGCAGGACCACAGGGTCTAACTATGGCTACACCTTC

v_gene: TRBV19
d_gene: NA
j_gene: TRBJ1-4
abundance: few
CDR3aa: CASSTHAEENEKLFF
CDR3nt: TGTGCCAGTAGTACCCATGCTGAGGAGAATGAAAAACTGTTTTTT